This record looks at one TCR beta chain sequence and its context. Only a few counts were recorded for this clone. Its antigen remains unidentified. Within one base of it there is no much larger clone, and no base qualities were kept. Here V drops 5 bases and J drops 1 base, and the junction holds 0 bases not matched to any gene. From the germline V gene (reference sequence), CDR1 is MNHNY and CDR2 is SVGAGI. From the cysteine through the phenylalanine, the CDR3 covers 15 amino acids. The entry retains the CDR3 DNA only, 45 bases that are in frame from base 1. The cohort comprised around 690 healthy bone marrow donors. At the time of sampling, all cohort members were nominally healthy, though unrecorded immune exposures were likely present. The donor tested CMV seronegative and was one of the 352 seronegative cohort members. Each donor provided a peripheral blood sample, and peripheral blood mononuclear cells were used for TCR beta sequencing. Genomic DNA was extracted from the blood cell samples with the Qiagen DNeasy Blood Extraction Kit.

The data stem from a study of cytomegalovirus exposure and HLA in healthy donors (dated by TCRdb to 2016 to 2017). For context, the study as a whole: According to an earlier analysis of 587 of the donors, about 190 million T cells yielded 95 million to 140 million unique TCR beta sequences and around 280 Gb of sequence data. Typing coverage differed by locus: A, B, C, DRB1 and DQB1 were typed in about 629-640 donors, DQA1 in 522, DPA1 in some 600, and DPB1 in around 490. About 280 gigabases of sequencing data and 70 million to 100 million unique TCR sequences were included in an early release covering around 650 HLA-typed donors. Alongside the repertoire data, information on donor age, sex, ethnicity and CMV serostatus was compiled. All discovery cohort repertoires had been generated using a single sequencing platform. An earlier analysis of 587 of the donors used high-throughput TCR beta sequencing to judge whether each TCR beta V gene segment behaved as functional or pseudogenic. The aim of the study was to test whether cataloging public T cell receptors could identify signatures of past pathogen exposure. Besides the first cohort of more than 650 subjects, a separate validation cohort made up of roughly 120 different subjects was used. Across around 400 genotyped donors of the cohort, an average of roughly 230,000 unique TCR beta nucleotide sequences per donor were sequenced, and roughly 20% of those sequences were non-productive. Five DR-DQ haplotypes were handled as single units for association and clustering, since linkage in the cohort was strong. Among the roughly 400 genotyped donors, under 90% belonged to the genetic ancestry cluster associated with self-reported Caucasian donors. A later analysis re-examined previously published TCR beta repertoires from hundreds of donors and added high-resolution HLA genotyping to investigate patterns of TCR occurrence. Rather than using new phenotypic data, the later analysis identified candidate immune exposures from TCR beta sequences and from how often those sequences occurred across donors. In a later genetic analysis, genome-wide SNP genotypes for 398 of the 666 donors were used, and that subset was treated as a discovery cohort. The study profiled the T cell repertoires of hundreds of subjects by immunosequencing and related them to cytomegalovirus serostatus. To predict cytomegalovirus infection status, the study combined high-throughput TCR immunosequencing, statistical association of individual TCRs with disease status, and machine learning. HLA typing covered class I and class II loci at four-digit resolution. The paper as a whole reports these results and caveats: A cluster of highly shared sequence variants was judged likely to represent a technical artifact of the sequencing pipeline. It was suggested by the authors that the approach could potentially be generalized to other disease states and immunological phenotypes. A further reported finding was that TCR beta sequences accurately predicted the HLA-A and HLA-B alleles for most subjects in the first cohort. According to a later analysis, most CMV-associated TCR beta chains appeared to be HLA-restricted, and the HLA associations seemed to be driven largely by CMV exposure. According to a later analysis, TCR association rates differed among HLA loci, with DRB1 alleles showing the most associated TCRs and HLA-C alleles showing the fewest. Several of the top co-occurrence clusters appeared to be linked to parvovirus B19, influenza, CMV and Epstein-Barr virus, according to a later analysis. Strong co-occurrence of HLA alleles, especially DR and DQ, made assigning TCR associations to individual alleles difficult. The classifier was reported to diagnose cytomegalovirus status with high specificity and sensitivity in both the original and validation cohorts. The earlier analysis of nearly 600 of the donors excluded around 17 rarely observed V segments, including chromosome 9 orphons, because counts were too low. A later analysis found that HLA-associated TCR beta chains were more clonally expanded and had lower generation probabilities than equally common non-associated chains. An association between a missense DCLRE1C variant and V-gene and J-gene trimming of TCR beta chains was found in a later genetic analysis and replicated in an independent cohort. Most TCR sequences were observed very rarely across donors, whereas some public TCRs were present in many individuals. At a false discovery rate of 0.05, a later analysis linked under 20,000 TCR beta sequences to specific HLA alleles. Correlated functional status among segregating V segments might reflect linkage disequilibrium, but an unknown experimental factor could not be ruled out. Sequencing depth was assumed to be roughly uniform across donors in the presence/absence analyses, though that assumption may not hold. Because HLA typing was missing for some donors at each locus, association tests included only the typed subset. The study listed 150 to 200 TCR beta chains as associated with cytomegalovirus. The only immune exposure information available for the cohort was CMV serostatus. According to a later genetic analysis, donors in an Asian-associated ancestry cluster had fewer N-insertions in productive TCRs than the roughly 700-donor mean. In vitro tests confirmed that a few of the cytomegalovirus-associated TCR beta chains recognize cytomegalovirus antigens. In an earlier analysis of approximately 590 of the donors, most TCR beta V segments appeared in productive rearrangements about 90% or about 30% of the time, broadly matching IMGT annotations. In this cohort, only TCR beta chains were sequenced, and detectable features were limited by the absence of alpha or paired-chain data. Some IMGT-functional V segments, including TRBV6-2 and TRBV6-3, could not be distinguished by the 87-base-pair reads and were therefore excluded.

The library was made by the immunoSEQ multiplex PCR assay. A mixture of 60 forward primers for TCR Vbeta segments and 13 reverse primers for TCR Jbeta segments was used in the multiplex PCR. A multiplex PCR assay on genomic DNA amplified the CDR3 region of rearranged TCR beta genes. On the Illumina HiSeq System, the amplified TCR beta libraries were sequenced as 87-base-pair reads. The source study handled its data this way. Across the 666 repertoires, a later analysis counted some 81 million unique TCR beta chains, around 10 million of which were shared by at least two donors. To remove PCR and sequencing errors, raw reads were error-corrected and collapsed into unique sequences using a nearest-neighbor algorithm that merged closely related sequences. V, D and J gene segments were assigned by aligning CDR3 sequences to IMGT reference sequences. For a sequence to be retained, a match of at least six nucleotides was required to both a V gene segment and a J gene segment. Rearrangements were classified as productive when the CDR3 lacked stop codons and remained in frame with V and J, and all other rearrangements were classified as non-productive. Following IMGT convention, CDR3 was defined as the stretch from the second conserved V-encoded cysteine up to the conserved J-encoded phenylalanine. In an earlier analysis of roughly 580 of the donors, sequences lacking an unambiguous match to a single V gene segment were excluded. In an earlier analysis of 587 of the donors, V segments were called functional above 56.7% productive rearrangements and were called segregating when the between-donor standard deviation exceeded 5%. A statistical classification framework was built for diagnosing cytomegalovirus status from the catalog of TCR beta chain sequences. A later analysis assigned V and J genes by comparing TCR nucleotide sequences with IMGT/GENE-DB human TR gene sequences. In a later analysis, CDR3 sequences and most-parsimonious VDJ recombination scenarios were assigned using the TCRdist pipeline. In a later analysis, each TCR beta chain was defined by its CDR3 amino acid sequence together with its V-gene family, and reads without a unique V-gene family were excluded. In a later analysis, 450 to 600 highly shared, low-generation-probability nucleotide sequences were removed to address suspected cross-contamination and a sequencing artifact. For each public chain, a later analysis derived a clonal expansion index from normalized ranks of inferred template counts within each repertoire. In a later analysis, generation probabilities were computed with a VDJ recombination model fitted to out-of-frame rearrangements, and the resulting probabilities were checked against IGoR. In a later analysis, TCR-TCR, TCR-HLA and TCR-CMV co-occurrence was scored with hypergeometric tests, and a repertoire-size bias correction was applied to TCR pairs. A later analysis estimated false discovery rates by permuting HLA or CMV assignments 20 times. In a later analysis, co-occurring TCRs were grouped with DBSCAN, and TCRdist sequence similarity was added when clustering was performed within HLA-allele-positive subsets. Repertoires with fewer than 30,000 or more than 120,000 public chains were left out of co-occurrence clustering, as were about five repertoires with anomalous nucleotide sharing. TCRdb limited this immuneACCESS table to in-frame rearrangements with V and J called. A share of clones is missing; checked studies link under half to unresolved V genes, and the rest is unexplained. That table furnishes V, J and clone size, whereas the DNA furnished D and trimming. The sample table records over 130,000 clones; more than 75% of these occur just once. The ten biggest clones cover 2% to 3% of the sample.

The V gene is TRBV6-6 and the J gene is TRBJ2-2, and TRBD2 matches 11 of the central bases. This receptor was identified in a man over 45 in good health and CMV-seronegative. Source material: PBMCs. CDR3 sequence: CASSGLAGNTGELFF. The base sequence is TGTGCCAGCAGTGGACTAGCGGGGAACACCGGGGAGCTGTTTTTT.